Sequencing of this TCR beta chain was carried out in a study of T cell responses to AZD1222 COVID-19 vaccine. On this clone: Its antigen is still unknown.

This CDR3 has 14 amino acids. The V gene end was trimmed by 4 bases and the J gene end by 4 bases; junction bases not matched to a gene: 4. The germline V gene has CDR1 SGHRS and CDR2 YFSETQ. The study's findings and limits: Of spike-specific TCRs, nearly half reportedly target regions left unmutated in variants.

Method: immunoSEQ multiplex PCR; TCRdb's copy keeps in-frame clones and lacks some. This repertoire includes around 140,000 clones. The chain uses TRBV5-1 and TRBJ2-5, with 10 nucleotides matching TRBD1. The receptor was derived from an adult in good health. Sequenced material: peripheral blood. CDR3 nucleotide sequence: TGCGCCAGCAGCAGGACAGGGGGAGCAGAGACCCAGTACTTC. It is translated as CASSRTGGAETQYF.